The source of this TCR beta chain is a study of shared clonotypes between healthy human individuals. Study in general: In total, the donors were two women and three men aged 18 to 49.

This CDR3 comprises 17 residues. The V segment lost 4 bases and the J segment 6 bases; nucleotides outside the gene matches: 11. Germline V gives CDR1 MNHNS, CDR2 SASEGT. In the source study's methods: With immunoSEQ giving junction-only sequences and no quality scores, filtering differed. Data came from immunoSEQ multiplex PCR; TCRdb stores just in-frame clones and leaves some out. V, J and clone size are taken as reported in that table, and D and trimming were inferred from the DNA itself. The sample includes more than 850,000 clones, more than 75% of them seen just once. Among the donors, all were Caucasian adults who lived in Nashville, Tennessee.

Input material: memory CD4+ T cells from PBMCs. Subset specified: CD45RA-negative fraction. The receptor's source is a man younger than 30 in good health. Some clones in this sample may be carry-over from other donors' samples. The chain links TRBV6-1 to TRBJ2-3; 12 nucleotides line up with TRBD2. CDR3 sequence: CASSAPGLAGNTDTQYF. DNA of the CDR3: TGTGCCAGCAGTGCTCCGGGACTAGCGGGTAACACGGATACGCAGTATTTT.